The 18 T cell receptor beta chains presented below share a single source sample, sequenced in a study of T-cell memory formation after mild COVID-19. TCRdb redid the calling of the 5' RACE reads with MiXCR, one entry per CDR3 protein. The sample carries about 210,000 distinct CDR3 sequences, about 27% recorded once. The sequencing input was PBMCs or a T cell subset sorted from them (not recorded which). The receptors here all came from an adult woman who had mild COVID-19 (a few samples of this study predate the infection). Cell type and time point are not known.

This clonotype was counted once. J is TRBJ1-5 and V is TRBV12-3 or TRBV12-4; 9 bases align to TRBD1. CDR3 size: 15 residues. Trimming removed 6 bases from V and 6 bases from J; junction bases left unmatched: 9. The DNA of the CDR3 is TGTGCCAGCAGGTCCGGGACAGGGAAGATTCAGCCCCAGCATTTT. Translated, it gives CASRSGTGKIQPQHF.

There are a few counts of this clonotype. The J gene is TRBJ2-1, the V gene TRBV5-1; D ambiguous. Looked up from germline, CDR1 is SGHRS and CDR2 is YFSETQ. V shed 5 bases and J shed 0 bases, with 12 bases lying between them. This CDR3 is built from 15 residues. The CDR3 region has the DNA TGCGCCAGCAGAGAGGCACTGAGCTCCTACAATGAGCAGTTCTTC. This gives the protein CASREALSSYNEQFF.

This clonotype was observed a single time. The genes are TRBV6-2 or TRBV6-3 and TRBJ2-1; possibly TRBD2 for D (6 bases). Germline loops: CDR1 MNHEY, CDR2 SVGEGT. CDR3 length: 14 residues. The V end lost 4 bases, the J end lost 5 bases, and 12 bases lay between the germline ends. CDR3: CASSFGTYNNEQFF. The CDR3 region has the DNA TGTGCCAGCAGTTTTGGGACTTATAACAATGAGCAGTTCTTC.

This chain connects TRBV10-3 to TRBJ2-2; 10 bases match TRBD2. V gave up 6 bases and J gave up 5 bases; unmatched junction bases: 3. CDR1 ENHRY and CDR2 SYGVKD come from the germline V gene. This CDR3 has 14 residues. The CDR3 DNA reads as TGTGCCATCAGCGCGACTAGCGGGACCGGGGAGCTGTTTTTT. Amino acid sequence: CAISATSGTGELFF.

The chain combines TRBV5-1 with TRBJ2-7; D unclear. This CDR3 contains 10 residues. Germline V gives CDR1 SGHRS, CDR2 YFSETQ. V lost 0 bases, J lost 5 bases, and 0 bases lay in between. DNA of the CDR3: TGCGCCAGCAGCTTGGACGAGCAGTACTTC. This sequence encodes CASSLDEQYF.

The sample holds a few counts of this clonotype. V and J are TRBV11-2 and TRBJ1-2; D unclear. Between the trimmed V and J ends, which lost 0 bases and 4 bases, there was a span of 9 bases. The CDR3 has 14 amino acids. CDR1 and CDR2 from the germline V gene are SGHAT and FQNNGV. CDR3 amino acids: CASSLEASAYGYTF. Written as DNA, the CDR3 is TGTGCCAGCAGCTTAGAGGCGTCTGCCTATGGCTACACCTTC. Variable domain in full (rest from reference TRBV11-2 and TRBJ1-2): EAGVAQSPRYKIIEKRQSVAFWCNPISGHATLYWYQQILGQGPKLLIQFQNNGVVDDSQLPKDRFSAERLKGVDSTLKIQPAKLEDSAVYLCASSLEASAYGYTFGSGTRLTVV.

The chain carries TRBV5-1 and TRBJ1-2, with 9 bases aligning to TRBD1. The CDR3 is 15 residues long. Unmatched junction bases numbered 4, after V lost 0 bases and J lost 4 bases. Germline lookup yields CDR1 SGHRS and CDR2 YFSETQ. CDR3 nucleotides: TGCGCCAGCAGCTTGGAGGGACAGGGAAGCTATGGCTACACCTTC. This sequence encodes CASSLEGQGSYGYTF.

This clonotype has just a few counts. DNA for the CDR3: TGTGCCAGCAGTGAGCCGTTTTTGCGGGAGGGCCCGACAGATACGCAGTATTTT. Translating gives CASSEPFLREGPTDTQYF. The V call is TRBV25-1, the J call TRBJ2-3, with TRBD2 matching over 9 bases. In germline, CDR1 is MGHDK, CDR2 SYGVNS. There are 18 residues in the CDR3. J lost 3 bases, V lost 3 bases, and 13 bases had no gene match.

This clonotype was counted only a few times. The CDR3 region has the DNA TGCAGTGCTAGAACAACAAGTAACTCTGGGGCCAACGTCCTGACTTTC. Protein: CSARTTSNSGANVLTF. The chain combines TRBV20-1 with TRBJ2-6; D remains unclear. V was cut by 2 bases and J by 0 bases, with 11 bases left in between. The CDR3 extends over 16 amino acids. In germline, CDR1 is DFQATT, CDR2 SNEGSKA (reference sequence).

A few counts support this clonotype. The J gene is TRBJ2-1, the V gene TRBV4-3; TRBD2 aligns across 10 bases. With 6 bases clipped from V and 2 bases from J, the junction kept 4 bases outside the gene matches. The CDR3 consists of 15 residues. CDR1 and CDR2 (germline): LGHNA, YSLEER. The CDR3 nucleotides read TGCGCCAGCAGTATCGGGACTAGCGCCTACAATGAGCAGTTCTTC. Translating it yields CASSIGTSAYNEQFF.

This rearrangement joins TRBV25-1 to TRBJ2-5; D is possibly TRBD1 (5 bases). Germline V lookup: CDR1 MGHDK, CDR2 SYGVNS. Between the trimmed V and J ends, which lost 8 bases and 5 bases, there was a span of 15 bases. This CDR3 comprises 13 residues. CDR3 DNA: TGTGCCAGCCATGGAACAGGTCTGGAGACCCAGTACTTC. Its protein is CASHGTGLETQYF.

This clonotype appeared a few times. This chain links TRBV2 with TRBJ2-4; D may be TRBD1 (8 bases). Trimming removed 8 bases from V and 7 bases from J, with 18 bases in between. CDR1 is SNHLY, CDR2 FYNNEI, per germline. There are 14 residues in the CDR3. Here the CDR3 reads CASYDRGGTNIQYF. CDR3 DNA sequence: TGTGCCAGCTACGACAGGGGAGGGACCAACATTCAGTACTTC.

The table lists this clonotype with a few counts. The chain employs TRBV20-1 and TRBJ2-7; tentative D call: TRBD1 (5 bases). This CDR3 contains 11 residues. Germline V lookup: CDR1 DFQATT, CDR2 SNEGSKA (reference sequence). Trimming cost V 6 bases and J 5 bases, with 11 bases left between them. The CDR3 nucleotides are TGCAGTGCGGGCAGGGCTCACGAGCAGTACTTC. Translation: CSAGRAHEQYF.

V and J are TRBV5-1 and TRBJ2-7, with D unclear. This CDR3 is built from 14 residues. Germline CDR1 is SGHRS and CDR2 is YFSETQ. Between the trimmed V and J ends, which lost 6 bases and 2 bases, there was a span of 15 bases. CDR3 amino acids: CASNLGDTTYEQYF. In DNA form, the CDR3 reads TGCGCCAGCAACCTAGGCGACACCACCTACGAGCAGTACTTC.

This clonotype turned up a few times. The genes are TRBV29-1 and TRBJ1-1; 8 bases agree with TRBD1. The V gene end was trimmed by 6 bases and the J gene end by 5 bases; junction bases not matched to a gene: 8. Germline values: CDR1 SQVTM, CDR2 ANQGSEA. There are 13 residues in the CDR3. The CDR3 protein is CSVAGGAETEAFF. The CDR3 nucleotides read TGCAGCGTGGCAGGGGGCGCGGAGACTGAAGCTTTCTTT.

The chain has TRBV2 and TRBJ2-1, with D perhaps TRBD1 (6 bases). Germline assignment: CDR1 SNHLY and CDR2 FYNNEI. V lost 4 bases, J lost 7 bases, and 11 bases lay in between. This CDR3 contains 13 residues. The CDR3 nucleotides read TGTGCCAGCAGTGGGGCAGGGGATAATGAGCAGTTCTTC. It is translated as CASSGAGDNEQFF.

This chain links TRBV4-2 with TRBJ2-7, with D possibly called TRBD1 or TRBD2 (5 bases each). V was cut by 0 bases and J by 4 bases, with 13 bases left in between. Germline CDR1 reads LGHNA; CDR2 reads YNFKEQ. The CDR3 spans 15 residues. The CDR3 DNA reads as TGTGCCAGCAGCCAAGATAGGGGACCCTTTTACGAGCAGTACTTC. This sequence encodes CASSQDRGPFYEQYF.

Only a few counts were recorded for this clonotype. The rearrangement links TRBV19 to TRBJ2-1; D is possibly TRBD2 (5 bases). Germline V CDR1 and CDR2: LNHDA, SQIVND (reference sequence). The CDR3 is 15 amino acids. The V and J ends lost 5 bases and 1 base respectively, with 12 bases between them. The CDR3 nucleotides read TGTGCCAGTAGTCTGGTAGCGTGGTCCTACAATGAGCAGTTCTTC. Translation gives CASSLVAWSYNEQFF.